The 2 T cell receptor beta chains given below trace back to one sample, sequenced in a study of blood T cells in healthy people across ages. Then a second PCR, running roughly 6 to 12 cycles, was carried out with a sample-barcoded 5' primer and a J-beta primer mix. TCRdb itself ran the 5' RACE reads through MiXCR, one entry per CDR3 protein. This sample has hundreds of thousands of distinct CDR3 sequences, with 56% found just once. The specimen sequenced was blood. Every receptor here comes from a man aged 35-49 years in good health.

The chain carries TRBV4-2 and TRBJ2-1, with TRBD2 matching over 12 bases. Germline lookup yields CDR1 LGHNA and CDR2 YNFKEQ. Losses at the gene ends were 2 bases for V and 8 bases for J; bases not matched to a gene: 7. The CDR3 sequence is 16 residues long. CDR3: CASSQQTTSGGYEQFF. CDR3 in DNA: TGTGCCAGCAGCCAACAGACGACTAGCGGGGGTTATGAGCAGTTCTTC.

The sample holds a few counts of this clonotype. CDR3 region: CAWGRDRGANVLTF. CDR3 in DNA: TGTGCCTGGGGCCGGGACCGTGGGGCCAACGTCCTGACTTTC. The chain combines TRBV7-9 with TRBJ2-6; D could derive from TRBD1 or TRBD2 (5 bases each). Germline V gene data show CDR1 as SEHNR and CDR2 as FQNEAQ (reference sequence). V lost 11 bases, J lost 3 bases, and 14 bases lay in between. The CDR3 covers 14 residues.